The 20 T cell receptor beta chains below all came from one sample that was sequenced in a study of spatial heterogeneity in lung cancer (dated by TCRdb to 2018 to 2020). Reading the label with the study, this specimen's time point is: sample taken at primary tumor resection. The library came from 5' RACE. Sequencing relied on a NextSeq 500. Starting from the raw public reads, TCRdb applied fastp trimming at Q25, assembled clones with MiXCR and retained in-frame beta chains. Rows with one shared CDR3 protein collapse into an entry with the most common genes and DNA. The sample contains 13,000 or so distinct CDR3 sequences, 3.8% of them found a single time. The leading ten clones occupy around 45% of the sample. The starting material was PBMCs, obtained at surgery. Source of these receptors: a male donor with early-stage non-small cell lung cancer.

This clonotype was recorded at least ten times. The chain couples TRBV9 to TRBJ2-3; a possible D gene is TRBD1 (5 bases). The V and J ends lost 3 bases and 3 bases respectively, with 14 bases between them. The length of the CDR3 is 15 residues. Per the germline V gene, CDR1 is SGDLS and CDR2 is YYNGEE. CDR3 DNA sequence: TGTGCCAGCAGCGAAAGAGGACACGGGACAGATACGCAGTATTTT. Protein product: CASSERGHGTDTQYF.

This clonotype was seen repeatedly, ten times or more. The gene calls are TRBV3-1 and TRBJ2-4; TRBD2 might be the D (5 bases). The V end was cut by 1 base, the J end by 6 bases, with 13 bases between. This CDR3 is 15 amino acids long. Germline CDR1 LGHDT, CDR2 YNNKEL (reference sequence). CDR3 DNA sequence: TGTGCCAGCAGCCAAGGGACGGGGTCGGGAAACATTCAGTACTTC. This translates into CASSQGTGSGNIQYF. Variable domain in full (rest from reference TRBV3-1 and TRBJ2-4): DTAVSQTPKYLVTQMGNDKSIKCEQNLGHDTMYWYKQDSKKFLKIMFSYNNKELIINETVPNRFSPKSPDKAHLNLHINSLELGDSAVYFCASSQGTGSGNIQYFGAGTRLSVL.

In its sample, this clonotype was seen many times. The rearrangement links TRBV20-1 to TRBJ2-7; D is possibly TRBD2 (6 bases). The CDR3 runs to 12 residues. Per the germline V gene, CDR1 is DFQATT and CDR2 is SNEGSKA (reference sequence). The CDR3 DNA is TGCGGCCCGACGGGAGAGGGTGGGGAGCAGTACTTC. Its protein product is CGPTGEGGEQYF.

This clonotype was seen ten or more times. The chain joins TRBV10-3 to TRBJ2-7, with TRBD2 matching over 11 bases. Trimming cost V 6 bases and J 7 bases; bases outside gene matches: 5. This CDR3 comprises 13 residues. CDR1 is ENHRY and CDR2 is SYGVKD in the germline V gene. As DNA, the CDR3 is TGTGCCATCAGAGCGCGACTAGCGGGAGAGCAGTACTTC. Its protein product is CAIRARLAGEQYF.

This clonotype rates as medium-sized. The chain is built from TRBV7-9 and TRBJ2-1, with 11 bases matching TRBD2. The CDR3 contains 15 residues. After removal of 5 bases from V and 5 bases from J, the junction contained 5 bases not matched to a gene. Germline CDR1 SEHNR, CDR2 FQNEAQ (reference sequence). The DNA of the CDR3 is TGTGCCAGCAGCCCCACTAGCGGGAGCGACAATGAGCAGTTCTTC. This translates into CASSPTSGSDNEQFF.

Ten or more counts support this clonotype. V is TRBV7-6 and J is TRBJ2-7; D perhaps matches TRBD2 (5 bases). Germline CDR1 SGHVS, CDR2 FNYEAQ. Trimming removed 4 bases at V and 2 bases at J, with 12 bases between. The CDR3 has 14 amino acids. The CDR3 DNA is TGTGCCAGCAGCTCGAAATCGGAGGCCTACGAGCAGTACTTC. It yields the protein CASSSKSEAYEQYF.

In its sample, this clonotype was seen a few times. The chain uses TRBV28 and TRBJ2-4; no clear D gene. V lost 2 bases to trimming and J lost 0 bases, with 17 bases between them. Germline V gene data show CDR1 as MDHEN and CDR2 as SYDVKM. The CDR3 runs 18 residues. Here the CDR3 DNA reads TGTGCCAGCAGTTTACCCTTGTGGCGGTCCTTAGCCAAAAACATTCAGTACTTC. Its protein product is CASSLPLWRSLAKNIQYF.

The table lists this clonotype with many counts. The chain is built from TRBV7-2 and TRBJ1-5; D gene ambiguous. The CDR3 runs to 13 residues. CDR1 and CDR2 (germline): SGHTA, FQGNSA. V was clipped by 1 base and J by 7 bases, with 8 bases between them. The CDR3 sequence: CASSLGSRQPQHF. The CDR3 DNA reads TGTGCCAGCAGCTTAGGGTCACGCCAGCCCCAGCATTTT.

This clonotype was recorded many times. V and J are TRBV5-1 and TRBJ2-7; possibly TRBD1 or TRBD2 for D (5 bases each). Deletions cut 3 bases from V and 6 bases from J, with 25 bases between. This CDR3 region has 17 residues. Germline values: CDR1 SGHRS, CDR2 YFSETQ. CDR3 coding DNA: TGCGCCAGCAGCTATACCGGGACCATCTACACCAAGGGCGAGCAGTACTTC. This sequence encodes CASSYTGTIYTKGEQYF.

This clonotype was seen repeatedly, ten times or more. This chain connects TRBV7-2 to TRBJ2-7; D unclear. Germline V CDR1 and CDR2: SGHTA, FQGNSA. The CDR3 runs to 13 residues. V was trimmed by 6 bases and J by 0 bases, leaving 9 bases between them. The CDR3 protein is CASRAPSSYEQYF. The CDR3 DNA sequence: TGTGCCAGCAGAGCGCCCAGCTCCTACGAGCAGTACTTC.

This clonotype occurred many times. This chain links TRBV3-1 with TRBJ2-5; 8 bases line up with TRBD1. Germline V gives CDR1 LGHDT, CDR2 YNNKEL (reference sequence). V was clipped by 2 bases and J by 4 bases; unmatched bases: 9. The CDR3 runs to 16 residues. This CDR3 reads CASSQTAGGLGETQYF. CDR3 in DNA: TGTGCCAGCAGCCAAACCGCAGGGGGCTTGGGAGAGACCCAGTACTTC.

The V and J genes are TRBV5-5 and TRBJ2-7; D not certain. Germline V gives CDR1 SGHKS, CDR2 YYEKEE (reference sequence). V gave up 2 bases and J gave up 4 bases, with 7 bases separating them. The CDR3 extends over 12 amino acids. The CDR3 reads CASSFGDYEQYF. The CDR3 DNA reads TGTGCCAGCAGCTTCGGAGATTACGAGCAGTACTTC.

There are a few counts of this clonotype. The V and J genes are TRBV5-1 and TRBJ2-2; a possible D gene is TRBD2 (5 bases). The V end was cut by 0 bases, the J end by 5 bases, with 14 bases between. The germline V gene encodes CDR1 SGHRS and CDR2 YFSETQ. The CDR3 has 16 amino acids. This CDR3 is CASSLAFSPGTGELFF. The CDR3 DNA is TGCGCCAGCAGCTTGGCTTTCTCCCCGGGGACCGGGGAGCTGTTTTTT.

There are many counts of this clonotype. The CDR3 loop reads CASSLGTGFDQPQHF. In DNA, the CDR3 is TGTGCCAGCAGTTTAGGCACAGGGTTTGATCAGCCCCAGCATTTT. V usage is TRBV27 and J usage is TRBJ1-5; maybe TRBD1 (6 bases). Trimming stripped 2 bases from V and 5 bases from J, with 13 bases between. Germline assignment: CDR1 MNHEY and CDR2 SMNVEV (reference sequence). The CDR3 totals 15 residues.

This clonotype was recorded at least ten times. The chain has TRBV7-9 and TRBJ1-1; no clear D gene. Germline V lookup: CDR1 SEHNR, CDR2 FQNEAQ (reference sequence). CDR3 size: 12 residues. V was shortened by 5 bases and J by 2 bases, with 6 bases between the two germline ends. The CDR3 DNA follows: TGTGCCAGCAGCAACACCAACACTGAAGCTTTCTTT. This sequence encodes CASSNTNTEAFF.

This clonotype appeared many times. This chain uses TRBV4-3 with TRBJ1-2; D remains ambiguous. The germline V and J ends were trimmed by 0 bases and 4 bases, with 6 bases remaining between them. CDR1 is LGHNA and CDR2 is YSLEER in the germline V gene. The CDR3 is 13 amino acids. The CDR3 loop is CASSQDRPYGYTF. The CDR3 region has the DNA TGCGCCAGCAGCCAAGATCGCCCCTATGGCTACACCTTC.

This clonotype was detected ten times or more. In DNA form, the CDR3 reads TGCGCCAGCAGCCAAGGCGGAAGGGAATACAATGAGCAGTTCTTC. Residues: CASSQGGREYNEQFF. The chain joins TRBV4-1 to TRBJ2-1; no firm D call. The CDR3 totals 15 residues. The V end lost 1 base, the J end lost 4 bases, and 11 bases lay between the germline ends. From germline, CDR1 is MGHRA and CDR2 YSYEKL.

In its sample, this clonotype was seen many times. The chain carries TRBV19 and TRBJ2-1; tentative D call: TRBD2 (5 bases). V lost 8 bases to trimming and J lost 5 bases, with 13 bases between them. The CDR3 is 13 residues long. Per germline, CDR1 LNHDA and CDR2 SQIVND (reference sequence). The CDR3 region is CASGTSGNNEQFF. The CDR3, as DNA: TGTGCCAGTGGCACTTCGGGGAACAATGAGCAGTTCTTC.

This clonotype was recorded at least ten times. The chain employs TRBV24-1 and TRBJ2-2, with D perhaps TRBD1 (6 bases). There are 18 residues in the CDR3. Trimming left V 4 bases short and J 1 base short, with 18 bases between. CDR1 and CDR2 (germline): KGHDR, SFDVKD. The CDR3 sequence: CATSDHPTTGRNTGELFF. CDR3 sequence (DNA): TGTGCCACCAGTGACCATCCCACGACAGGCCGGAACACCGGGGAGCTGTTTTTT.

This clonotype was found a few times. CDR3 residues: CASSILRAGANVLTF. The CDR3 DNA sequence: TGTGCCAGTAGTATCCTGAGAGCTGGGGCCAACGTCCTGACTTTC. The chain links TRBV19 to TRBJ2-6; no firm D call. CDR3 length: 15 residues. From germline, CDR1 is LNHDA and CDR2 SQIVND (reference sequence). Trimming removed 3 bases at V and 2 bases at J, with 8 bases between.